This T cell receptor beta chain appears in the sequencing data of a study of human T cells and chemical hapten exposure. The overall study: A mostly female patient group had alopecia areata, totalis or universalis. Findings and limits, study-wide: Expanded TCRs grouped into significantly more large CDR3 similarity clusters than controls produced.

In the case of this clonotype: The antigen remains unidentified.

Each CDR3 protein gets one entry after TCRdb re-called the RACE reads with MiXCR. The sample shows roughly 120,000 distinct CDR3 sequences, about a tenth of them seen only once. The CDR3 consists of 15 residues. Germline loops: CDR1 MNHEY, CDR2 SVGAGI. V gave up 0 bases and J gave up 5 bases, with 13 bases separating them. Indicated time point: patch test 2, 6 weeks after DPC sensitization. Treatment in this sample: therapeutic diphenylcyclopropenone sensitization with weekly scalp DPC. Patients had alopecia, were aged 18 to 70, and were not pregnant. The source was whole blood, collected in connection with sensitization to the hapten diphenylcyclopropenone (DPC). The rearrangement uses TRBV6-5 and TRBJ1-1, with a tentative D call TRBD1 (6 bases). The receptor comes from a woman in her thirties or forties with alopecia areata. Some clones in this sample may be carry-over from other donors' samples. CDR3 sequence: CASSYSSWGPTEAFF. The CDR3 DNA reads TGTGCCAGCAGTTACTCGTCCTGGGGGCCGACTGAAGCTTTCTTT.